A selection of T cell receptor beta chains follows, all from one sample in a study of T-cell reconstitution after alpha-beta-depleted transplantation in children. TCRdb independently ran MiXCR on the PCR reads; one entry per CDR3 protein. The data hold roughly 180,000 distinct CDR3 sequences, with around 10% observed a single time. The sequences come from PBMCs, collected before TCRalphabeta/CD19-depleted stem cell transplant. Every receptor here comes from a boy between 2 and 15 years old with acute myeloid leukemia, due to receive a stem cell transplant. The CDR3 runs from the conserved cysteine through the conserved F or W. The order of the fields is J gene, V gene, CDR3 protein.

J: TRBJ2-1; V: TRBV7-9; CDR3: CASSLEGWRGGKNNEQFF
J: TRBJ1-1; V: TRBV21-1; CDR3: CASSVQGETEAFF
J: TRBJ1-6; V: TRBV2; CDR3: CASSASREEYNSPLHF
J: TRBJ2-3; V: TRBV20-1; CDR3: CSASSLAGGQLSRSDTQYF
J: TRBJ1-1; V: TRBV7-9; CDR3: CASSLGHPNTEAFF
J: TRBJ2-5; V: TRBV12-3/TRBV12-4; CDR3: CASRAGAVQETQYF
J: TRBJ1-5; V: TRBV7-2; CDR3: CASSLEGGQPQHF
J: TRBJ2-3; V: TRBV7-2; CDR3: CASSLVGGARTDTQYF
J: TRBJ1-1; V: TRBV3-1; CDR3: CASSQDLGVSEAFF
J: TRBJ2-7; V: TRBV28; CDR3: CASIGKGEEQYF
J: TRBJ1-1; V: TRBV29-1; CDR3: CSANGQVRNTEAFF
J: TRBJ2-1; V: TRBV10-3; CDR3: CAISEIVAGDNEQFF
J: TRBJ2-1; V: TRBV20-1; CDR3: CSASQGRGEQFF
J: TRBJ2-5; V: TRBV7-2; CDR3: CASSSWASGSQETQYF
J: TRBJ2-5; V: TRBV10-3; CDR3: CAIRGTIGVQETQYF
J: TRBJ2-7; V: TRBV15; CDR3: CATSRDDDRYEQYF
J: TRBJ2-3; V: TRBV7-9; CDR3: CASSPAFAVAGTDTQYF
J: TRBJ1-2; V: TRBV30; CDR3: CAWIREFRGGYTF
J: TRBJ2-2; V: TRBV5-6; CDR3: CASRGSPGVTGELFF
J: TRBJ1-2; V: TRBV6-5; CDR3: CASSYGGDRGIYGYTF
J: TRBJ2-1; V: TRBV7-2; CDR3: CASSLAEREVRNEQFF
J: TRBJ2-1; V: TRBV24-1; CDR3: CATSDRTLTSGKNEQFF
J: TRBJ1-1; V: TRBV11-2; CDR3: CASSLGGLKNTEAFF
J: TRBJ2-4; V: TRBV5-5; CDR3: CASSYRDTLAKNIQYF
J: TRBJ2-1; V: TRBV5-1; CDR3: CASSFGTSGRGNEQFF
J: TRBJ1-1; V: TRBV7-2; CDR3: CASSFTGGDTEAFF
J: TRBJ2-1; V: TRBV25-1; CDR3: CASSDGSREQFF
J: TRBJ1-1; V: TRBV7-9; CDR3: CASSLKWADNGDTEAFF
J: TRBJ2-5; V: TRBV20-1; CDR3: CSARDQTGSAQYF
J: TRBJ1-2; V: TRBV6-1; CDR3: CASTRGDGRGYTF
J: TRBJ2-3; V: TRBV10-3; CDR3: CAISDPWDRAGDTQYF
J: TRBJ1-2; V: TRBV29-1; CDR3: CSVEAPGYGYTF
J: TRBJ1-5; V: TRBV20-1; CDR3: CSATDTRLHSNQPQHF
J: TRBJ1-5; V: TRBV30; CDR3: CARRGGASNQPQHF
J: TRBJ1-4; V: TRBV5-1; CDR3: CASSLGTGYNEKLFF
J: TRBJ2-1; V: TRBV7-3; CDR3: CASSRDNYNEQFF
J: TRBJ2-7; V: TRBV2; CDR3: CASSENLYEQYF
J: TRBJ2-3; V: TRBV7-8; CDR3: CASSLVSGIGDTQYF
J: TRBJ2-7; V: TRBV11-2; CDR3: CASIPPGGTEQHF
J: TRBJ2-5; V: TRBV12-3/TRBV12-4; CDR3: CASSLGQGAETQYF
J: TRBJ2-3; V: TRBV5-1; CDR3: CASSLMGQGVGTDTQYF
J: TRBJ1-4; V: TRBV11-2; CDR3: CASSLDFRAQGNEKLFF
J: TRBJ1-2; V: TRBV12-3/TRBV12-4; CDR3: CASSSRQVFGYTF
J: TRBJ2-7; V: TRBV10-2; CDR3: CASSDPGTGILQYF
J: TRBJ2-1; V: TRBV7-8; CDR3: CASRRRDQNNEQFF
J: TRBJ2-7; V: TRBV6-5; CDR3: CASSYTTGTGVYEQYF
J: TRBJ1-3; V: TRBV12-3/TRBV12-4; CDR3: CASSPYRTGTGNTIYF
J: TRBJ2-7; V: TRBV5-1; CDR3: CASSSQDGYSYEQYF
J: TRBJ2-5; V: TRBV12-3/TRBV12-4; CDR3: CASRRSGDPQETQYF
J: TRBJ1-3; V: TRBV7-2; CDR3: CASSEVPGQGNTIYF
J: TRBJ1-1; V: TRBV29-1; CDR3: CSVGGRAKISEAFF
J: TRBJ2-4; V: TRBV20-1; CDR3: CSAGTSGGAKNIQYF
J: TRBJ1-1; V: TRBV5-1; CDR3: CASSLAGESMEAFF
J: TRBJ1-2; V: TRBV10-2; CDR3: CASSQTLKGVADGYTF
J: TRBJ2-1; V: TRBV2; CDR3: CASSDPAGTYNEQFF
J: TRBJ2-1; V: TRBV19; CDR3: CASSPSSSLVGNEQFF
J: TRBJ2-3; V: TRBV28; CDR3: CASSLVDGGASDTQYF
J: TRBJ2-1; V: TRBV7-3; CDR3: CASSLIAGGLNEQFF
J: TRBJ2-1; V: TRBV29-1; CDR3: CSVMTSGGQTYNEQFF
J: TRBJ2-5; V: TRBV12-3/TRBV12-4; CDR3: CASSSNSGGGGETQYF